Listed below are T cell receptor beta chains from one sample, sequenced in a study of T-cell reconstitution after alpha-beta-depleted transplantation in children. TCRdb processed the PCR reads anew with MiXCR; each CDR3 protein has one entry. The sample has more than 450,000 distinct CDR3 sequences; approximately 16% are singletons. The source was PBMCs from the stem cell graft donor, collected from the stem cell graft. These receptors all stem from a human donor who donated a stem cell graft to a child with acute lymphoblastic leukemia. The CDR3 runs from the conserved cysteine through the conserved F or W. D genes are given only for firm matches. Rows give clone size only sometimes, using once, few, many, or a class for an expanded clone.

clone_size j_call d_call cdr3_length v_call cdr3_aa cdr3_nt
few TRBJ1-1 TRBD1 15 TRBV12-3/TRBV12-4 CASSLVTGIGTEAFF TGTGCCAGCAGTTTAGTGACAGGGATAGGTACTGAAGCTTTCTTT
few TRBJ1-5 - 13 TRBV7-2 CASSLRDNQPQHF TGTGCCAGCAGCTTACGGGATAATCAGCCCCAGCATTTT
- TRBJ2-7 - 16 TRBV25-1 CASSGLVKDHSYEQYF TGTGCCAGCAGTGGTTTAGTTAAGGACCACTCCTACGAGCAGTACTTC
- TRBJ2-3 - 12 TRBV19 CASSIPTDTQYF TGTGCCAGTAGTATCCCCACAGATACGCAGTATTTT
few TRBJ1-5 - 15 TRBV5-1 CASSLGIGQYQPQHF TGCGCCAGCAGCTTGGGAATCGGACAGTACCAGCCCCAGCATTTT
- TRBJ2-7 - 15 TRBV5-1 CASSLVIGNLDEQYF TGCGCCAGCAGCTTGGTAATCGGGAATCTCGACGAGCAGTACTTC
few TRBJ2-2 - 15 TRBV30 CAWSRRFSNTGELFF TGTGCCTGGAGTCGGCGTTTTTCGAACACCGGGGAGCTGTTTTTT
- TRBJ1-5 TRBD1 15 TRBV5-5 CASSWTGNSNQPQHF TGTGCCAGCAGCTGGACAGGGAATAGCAATCAGCCCCAGCATTTT
few TRBJ2-1 TRBD1 14 TRBV11-2 CASSEGQGYSGQFF TGTGCCAGCAGCGAAGGACAGGGGTATTCTGGGCAGTTCTTC
many TRBJ2-5 TRBD1 19 TRBV18 CASSAQGAANHYLEETQYF TGTGCCAGCTCAGCGCAGGGGGCAGCTAACCACTACCTGGAAGAGACCCAGTACTTC
few TRBJ1-2 - 15 TRBV27 CASSPRTSIWGGYTF TGTGCCAGCAGTCCCCGGACCAGTATCTGGGGAGGCTACACCTTC
few TRBJ2-1 - 17 TRBV5-6 CASSLPLSRDYYNEQFF TGTGCCAGCAGCTTGCCCCTCTCGCGGGATTATTACAATGAGCAGTTCTTC
few TRBJ2-5 - 13 TRBV29-1 CSVEDGQGETQYF TGCAGCGTTGAAGACGGGCAGGGGGAGACCCAGTACTTC
few TRBJ1-4 - 17 TRBV28 CASSPYVSAAWDEKLFF TGTGCCAGCAGCCCTTACGTATCGGCTGCTTGGGATGAAAAACTGTTTTTT
- TRBJ2-7 - 15 TRBV6-5 CASSYGGEGIYEQYF TGTGCCAGCAGTTACGGCGGCGAGGGGATCTACGAGCAGTACTTC
- TRBJ1-2 - 14 TRBV5-1 CASSLMAGTYGYTF TGCGCCAGCAGCTTGATGGCGGGTACCTATGGCTACACCTTC
few TRBJ2-7 - 14 TRBV4-1 CASSQVSGTYEQYF TGCGCCAGCAGCCAAGTATCTGGGACCTACGAGCAGTACTTC
few TRBJ1-6 - 16 TRBV15 CATSRDEVGIGSPLHF TGTGCCACCAGCAGAGATGAAGTGGGCATTGGTTCACCCCTCCACTTT
- TRBJ1-4 - 15 TRBV18 CASSARTVGLEKLFF TGTGCCAGCTCAGCCCGGACGGTTGGATTAGAAAAACTGTTTTTT
- TRBJ1-5 TRBD1 14 TRBV5-1 CASTLNQGEQPQHF TGCGCCAGCACCCTAAACCAGGGGGAACAGCCCCAGCATTTT
few TRBJ2-7 - 14 TRBV5-5 CASSLDWASYEQYF TGTGCCAGCAGCTTGGACTGGGCGTCCTACGAGCAGTACTTC
- TRBJ2-3 TRBD2 16 TRBV29-1 CSVEGPPSGSADTQYF TGCAGCGTTGAGGGGCCCCCTAGCGGGAGTGCAGATACGCAGTATTTT
- TRBJ2-3 - 14 TRBV6-5 CASSLPETTDTQYF TGTGCCAGCAGTCTACCAGAGACCACAGATACGCAGTATTTT
- TRBJ1-6 - 14 TRBV18 CASSPVAVGSPLHF TGTGCCAGCTCACCAGTCGCCGTCGGGTCACCCCTCCACTTT
- TRBJ1-3 TRBD1 15 TRBV7-9 CASRRDRATGNTIYF TGTGCCAGCAGACGTGACAGGGCGACTGGAAACACCATATATTTT
few TRBJ1-5 - 13 TRBV30 CAWAGGGSQPQHF TGTGCCTGGGCGGGCGGGGGTAGTCAGCCCCAGCATTTT
- TRBJ2-1 TRBD1 15 TRBV12-3/TRBV12-4 CASRPGTGTYNEQFF TGTGCCAGCCGTCCCGGGACAGGGACCTACAATGAGCAGTTCTTC
- TRBJ1-6 - 16 TRBV27 CASRPVGSSYNSPLHF TGTGCCAGCAGGCCGGTGGGGAGCTCCTATAATTCACCCCTCCACTTT
- TRBJ2-7 - 13 TRBV27 CASRGGSLYEQYF TGTGCCAGCAGAGGGGGGTCCCTCTACGAGCAGTACTTC
- TRBJ2-7 TRBD2 16 TRBV20-1 CSARTPAGTTLYEQYF TGCAGTGCTAGAACCCCGGCGGGGACTACCCTCTACGAGCAGTACTTC
- TRBJ2-1 - 14 TRBV20-1 CSASHPEVYNEQFF TGCAGTGCTAGTCATCCGGAGGTTTACAATGAGCAGTTCTTC
few TRBJ2-7 TRBD2 15 TRBV5-1 CASSMWGTSGPEQYF TGCGCCAGCAGCATGTGGGGGACTAGCGGGCCCGAGCAGTACTTC
- TRBJ2-7 TRBD1 13 TRBV20-1 CSATLTGAYEQYF TGCAGTGCTACCCTGACAGGGGCCTACGAGCAGTACTTC
- TRBJ2-1 TRBD2 14 TRBV4-2 CASSQGREDNEQFF TGTGCCAGCAGCCAAGGACGGGAGGATAATGAGCAGTTCTTC
- TRBJ1-1 - 14 TRBV15 CATSRGRDYTEAFF TGTGCCACCAGCAGAGGCCGGGATTACACTGAAGCTTTCTTT
- TRBJ2-4 TRBD1 16 TRBV5-1 CASRPGQGASKNIQYF TGCGCCAGCAGACCCGGACAGGGGGCTAGCAAAAACATTCAGTACTTC
- TRBJ2-5 - 14 TRBV5-6 CASSLGWTEETQYF TGTGCCAGCAGCTTGGGTTGGACAGAAGAGACCCAGTACTTC
- TRBJ2-5 - 17 TRBV10-3 CAISEARAGTWQETQYF TGTGCCATCAGTGAGGCTCGGGCGGGAACGTGGCAAGAGACCCAGTACTTC